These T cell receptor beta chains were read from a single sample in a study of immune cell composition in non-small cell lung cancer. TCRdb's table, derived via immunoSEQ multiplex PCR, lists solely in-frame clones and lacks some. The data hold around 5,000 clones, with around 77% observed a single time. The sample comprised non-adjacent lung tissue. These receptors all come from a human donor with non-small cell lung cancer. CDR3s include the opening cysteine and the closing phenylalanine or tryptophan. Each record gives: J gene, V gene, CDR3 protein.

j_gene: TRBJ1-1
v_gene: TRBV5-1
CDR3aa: CASSTDSLTEAFF

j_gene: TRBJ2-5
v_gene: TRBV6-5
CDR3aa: CASRRQGGSETQYF

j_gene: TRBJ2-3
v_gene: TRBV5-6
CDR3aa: CASSWDRADTQYF

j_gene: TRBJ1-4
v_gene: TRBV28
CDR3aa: CASSSEVGSTGEKLFF

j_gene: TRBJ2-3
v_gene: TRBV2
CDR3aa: CASSPQAPGTDTQYF

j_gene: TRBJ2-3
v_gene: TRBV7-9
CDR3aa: CASSLAIAGLGTDTQYF

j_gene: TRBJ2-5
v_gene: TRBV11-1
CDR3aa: CASRLAGGQETQYF

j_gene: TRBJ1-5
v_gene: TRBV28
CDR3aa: CASSLMGQGTWQPQHF

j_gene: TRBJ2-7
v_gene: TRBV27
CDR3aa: CASSFGTGDYEQYF

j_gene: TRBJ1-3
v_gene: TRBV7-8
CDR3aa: CASSPGGGTGNTIYF

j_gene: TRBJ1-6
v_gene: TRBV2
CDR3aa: CASTIERDQGAQGKFSLHF